This paragraph reports one T cell receptor (beta chain). Unmatched junction bases numbered 5, after V lost 7 bases and J lost 4 bases. The germline V gene encodes CDR1 SGHRS and CDR2 YFSETQ. The CDR3 is 15 residues long. An input of about 0.5 to 1 ug of RNA was subjected to reverse transcription using random hexamers. Each CDR3 protein gets one entry after TCRdb re-called the immunoSEQ multiplex PCR reads with MiXCR. The data contain about 240,000 distinct CDR3 sequences, roughly 95% of them singletons. The source of the sample is a study of CD8 T cells in Susac syndrome. Sequenced material: CD4+ T cells from PBMCs. The gene calls are TRBV5-1 and TRBJ2-1; 13 bases match TRBD2. The receptor was derived from a human donor with Susac syndrome. DNA for the CDR3: TGCGCCAGCCAGAGACTAGCGGGAGGTTACAATGAGCAGTTCTTC. Translated, it gives CASQRLAGGYNEQFF.